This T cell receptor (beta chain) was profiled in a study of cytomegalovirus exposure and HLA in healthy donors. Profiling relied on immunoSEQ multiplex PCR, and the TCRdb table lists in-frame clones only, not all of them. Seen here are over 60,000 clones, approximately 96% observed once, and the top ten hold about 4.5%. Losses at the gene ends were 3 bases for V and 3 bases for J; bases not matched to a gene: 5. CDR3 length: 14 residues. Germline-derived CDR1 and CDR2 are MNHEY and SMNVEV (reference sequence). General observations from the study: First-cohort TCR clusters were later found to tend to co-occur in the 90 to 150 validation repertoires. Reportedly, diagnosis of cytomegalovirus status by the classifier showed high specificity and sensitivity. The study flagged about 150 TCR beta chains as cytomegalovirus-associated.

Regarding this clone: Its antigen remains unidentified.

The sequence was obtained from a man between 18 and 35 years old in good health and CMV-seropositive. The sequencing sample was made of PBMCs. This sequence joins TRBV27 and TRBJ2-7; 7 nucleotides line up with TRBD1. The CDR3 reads CASSFKGANYEQYF. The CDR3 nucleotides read TGTGCCAGCAGTTTTAAGGGGGCAAACTACGAGCAGTACTTC.